This T cell receptor beta chain comes out of a study of blood T cells in healthy people across ages. Study-wide findings and caveats: PBMCs left unsorted prevented a conclusive naive versus antigen-experienced comparison.

This clonotype was observed a handful of times. Its antigen is not identified. CDR3 length: 17 residues. V dropped 5 bases and J dropped 3; count of bases not matched to a gene: 14. The second PCR ran roughly 7 to 12 cycles with a sample-barcoded 5' primer and J-beta primers. TCRdb analysed the 5' RACE reads with MiXCR anew, one entry per CDR3 protein. This sample has about 780,000 distinct CDR3 sequences, with about 45% found just once. Isolation recovered at least 6 million PBMCs from every sample. Source material: blood. The V and J genes are TRBV12-3 or TRBV12-4 and TRBJ2-3; 7 bases fit TRBD2. The receptor's source is an elderly man in good health. CDR3 in amino acids: CASSTRTSSTGTDTQYF. Written as DNA, the CDR3 is TGTGCCAGCAGTACCCGGACTAGTTCCACCGGGACAGATACGCAGTATTTT.